This is a list of T cell receptor beta chains from one sample in a study of T cells in localized non-small cell lung cancer. Profiled with immunoSEQ multiplex PCR; TCRdb holds only in-frame clones, not every one. Among over 20,000 clones listed, 88% were seen once. The sequences come from peripheral blood mononuclear cells, collected before any cancer treatment. Source of these receptors: a male donor aged 60 or older with stage II lung adenocarcinoma. Both conserved end residues are part of each CDR3. The order of the fields is clone size, D gene, CDR3 length, J gene, V gene, CDR3 protein, CDR3 DNA. The D gene is left open where the match is weak. Size values are once, few and many counts, or a class for expanded clones, and some rows have none.

NA | NA | 15 | TRBJ2-5 | TRBV5-1 | CASSLNRGAQETQYF | TGCGCCAGCAGCTTGAACAGAGGAGCCCAAGAGACCCAGTACTTC
once | NA | 14 | TRBJ1-2 | TRBV18 | CASSPARSNYGYTF | TGTGCCAGCTCACCGGCCAGGTCAAACTATGGCTACACCTTC
NA | NA | 15 | TRBJ1-4 | TRBV28 | CASSLRPGAGEKLFF | TGTGCCAGCAGTTTGCGCCCTGGCGCGGGTGAAAAACTGTTTTTT
NA | TRBD1 | 15 | TRBJ1-2 | TRBV5-4 | CASSLGEDRDYGYTF | TGTGCCAGCAGCTTAGGGGAGGACAGGGACTATGGCTACACCTTC
NA | NA | 14 | TRBJ2-1 | TRBV6-1 | CASSEEGRSNEQFF | TGTGCCAGCAGTGAAGAGGGGCGGAGCAATGAGCAGTTCTTC
NA | NA | 13 | TRBJ1-5 | TRBV7-9 | CASSLEGDQPQHF | TGTGCCAGCAGCTTAGAGGGGGATCAGCCCCAGCATTTT
NA | NA | 14 | TRBJ2-1 | TRBV15 | CATSSQGTHNEQFF | TGTGCCACCAGCAGCCAGGGGACTCACAATGAGCAGTTCTTC
NA | NA | 13 | TRBJ2-1 | TRBV6-1 | CASSEAEYNEQFF | TGTGCCAGCAGTGAAGCGGAGTACAATGAGCAGTTCTTC
NA | TRBD2 | 14 | TRBJ2-7 | TRBV29-1 | CSVVGSGDPYEQYF | TGCAGCGTTGTCGGTAGCGGGGATCCCTACGAGCAGTACTTC
NA | NA | 15 | TRBJ2-3 | TRBV6-1 | CASSEDRGGTDTQYF | TGTGCCAGCAGTGAAGACAGGGGGGGAACAGATACGCAGTATTTT
NA | NA | 11 | TRBJ1-2 | TRBV6-4 | CASSRDFGYTF | TGTGCCAGCAGCCGGGACTTCGGCTACACCTTC
NA | NA | 12 | TRBJ1-2 | TRBV14 | CASSLTGYGYTF | TGTGCCAGCAGCCTTACCGGTTATGGCTACACCTTC
NA | TRBD1 | 13 | TRBJ1-4 | TRBV7-9 | CASQGQGDEKLFF | TGTGCCAGCCAGGGACAGGGAGATGAAAAACTGTTTTTT
NA | NA | 13 | TRBJ2-3 | TRBV29-1 | CSVETSRTDTQYF | TGCAGCGTTGAAACTAGCCGCACAGATACGCAGTATTTT
medium-sized | NA | 15 | TRBJ1-1 | TRBV7-9 | CASSGRSGVYTEAFF | TGTGCCAGCAGCGGGCGGTCGGGGGTCTACACTGAAGCTTTCTTT
NA | TRBD1 | 16 | TRBJ2-6 | TRBV28 | CASGGRGRTGANVLTF | TGTGCCAGCGGGGGCAGGGGGCGTACCGGGGCCAACGTCCTGACTTTC
NA | NA | 14 | TRBJ2-5 | TRBV5-1 | CASSLAGNGETQYF | TGCGCCAGCAGCTTGGCAGGGAACGGAGAGACCCAGTACTTC
NA | NA | 13 | TRBJ2-3 | TRBV6-4 | CASSGAGTDTQYF | TGTGCCAGCAGTGGAGCGGGCACAGATACGCAGTATTTT
NA | NA | 11 | TRBJ2-3 | TRBV20-1 | CSARLENTQYF | TGCAGTGCTAGACTGGAGAATACGCAGTATTTT
NA | NA | 13 | TRBJ2-5 | TRBV7-2 | CASSPPPVETQYF | TGTGCCAGCAGCCCGCCGCCAGTAGAGACCCAGTACTTC
NA | TRBD1 | 14 | TRBJ2-7 | TRBV2 | CASSRQGLTYEQYF | TGTGCCAGCAGTCGACAGGGTCTTACCTACGAGCAGTACTTC
NA | TRBD1 | 18 | TRBJ1-2 | TRBV25-1 | CASSEKTGTGTAFYGYTF | TGTGCCAGCAGTGAGAAAACCGGGACAGGGACCGCTTTCTATGGCTACACCTTC
NA | TRBD2 | 14 | TRBJ2-3 | TRBV5-1 | CASTRSGETDTQYF | TGCGCCAGCACTAGAAGCGGGGAGACAGATACGCAGTATTTT
NA | TRBD1 | 16 | TRBJ2-7 | TRBV5-1 | CASSLGLRHRGEEQYF | TGCGCCAGCAGCTTGGGTCTCCGTCACAGGGGGGAAGAGCAGTACTTC
once | TRBD1 | 14 | TRBJ2-2 | TRBV19 | CASSTDRGIGELFF | TGTGCCAGTAGTACGGACAGGGGAATCGGGGAGCTGTTTTTT
NA | TRBD2 | 15 | TRBJ2-7 | TRBV19 | CASSDPGAGIYEQYF | TGTGCCAGTAGTGACCCGGGAGCGGGAATATACGAGCAGTACTTC
NA | TRBD1 | 13 | TRBJ1-1 | TRBV19 | CASSSNRGQSAFF | TGTGCCAGTAGTTCCAACAGGGGGCAATCAGCTTTCTTT
NA | NA | 13 | TRBJ2-7 | TRBV2 | CASSDGGRTVQYF | TGTGCCAGCAGTGACGGGGGACGGACAGTGCAGTACTTC
NA | NA | 11 | TRBJ2-1 | TRBV5-1 | CASSGGPRQFF | TGCGCCTCGTCTGGGGGCCCGAGACAGTTCTTC
NA | NA | 13 | TRBJ2-3 | TRBV6-6 | CASTLWGADTQYF | TGTGCCAGCACCCTCTGGGGGGCAGATACGCAGTATTTT
NA | NA | 13 | TRBJ2-1 | TRBV9 | CASSGTEYNEQFF | TGTGCCAGCTCTGGGACGGAATACAATGAGCAGTTCTTC
NA | TRBD2 | 14 | TRBJ2-3 | TRBV5-8 | CASSSSTSAHTQYF | TGTGCCAGCAGCTCCTCGACTAGCGCGCATACGCAGTATTTT
NA | TRBD1 | 13 | TRBJ2-7 | TRBV7-3 | CASSLRQGNEQYF | TGTGCCAGCAGCCTCCGACAGGGGAACGAGCAGTACTTC
NA | TRBD2 | 15 | TRBJ2-5 | TRBV7-8 | CASRSGGRAGETQYF | TGTGCCAGCAGAAGCGGGGGGAGGGCCGGGGAGACCCAGTACTTC
NA | NA | 14 | TRBJ2-2 | TRBV18 | CASSPTAVDGELFF | TGTGCCAGCTCACCAACGGCAGTAGACGGGGAGCTGTTTTTT
NA | NA | 15 | TRBJ2-7 | TRBV27 | CASRTGELASYEQYF | TGTGCCAGCAGGACCGGGGAATTGGCCTCCTACGAGCAGTACTTC
NA | NA | 17 | TRBJ1-5 | TRBV28 | CASSLSQGRLSNQPQHF | TGTGCCAGCAGTTTGAGTCAGGGAAGGCTGAGCAATCAGCCCCAGCATTTT
NA | NA | 12 | TRBJ1-2 | TRBV9 | CASSQALGGYTF | TGTGCCAGCAGCCAGGCCCTAGGGGGCTACACCTTC
NA | NA | 12 | TRBJ1-2 | TRBV19 | CASSILSGGYTF | TGTGCCAGTAGTATCCTGAGTGGCGGCTACACCTTC
NA | TRBD1 | 17 | TRBJ1-1 | TRBV5-6 | CASRPGTGNLVNTEAFF | TGTGCCAGCAGGCCCGGGACAGGGAATCTTGTGAACACTGAAGCTTTCTTT
NA | NA | 13 | TRBJ2-7 | TRBV6-6 | CASSYVVRGEQYF | TGTGCCAGCAGTTACGTAGTCAGGGGCGAGCAGTACTTC
NA | NA | 14 | TRBJ2-6 | TRBV6-1 | CASATNPGANVLTF | TGTGCCAGTGCCACTAATCCTGGGGCCAACGTCCTGACTTTC
NA | NA | 16 | TRBJ2-1 | TRBV5-1 | CASSLAGLNSYNEQFF | TGCGCCAGCAGCTTGGCTGGACTAAACTCCTACAATGAGCAGTTCTTC
NA | NA | 15 | TRBJ2-7 | TRBV7-6 | CASSPLWRSQYEQYF | TGTGCCAGCAGCCCCCTTTGGCGGAGCCAGTACGAGCAGTACTTC
NA | TRBD1 | 15 | TRBJ2-7 | TRBV4-1 | CASSQTGTLTGGQYF | TGCGCCAGCAGCCAAACCGGAACGTTGACAGGGGGACAGTACTTC
NA | TRBD2 | 17 | TRBJ2-7 | TRBV18 | CASSPGTSGRARHEQYF | TGTGCCAGCTCACCTGGGACTAGCGGGAGGGCGAGGCACGAGCAGTACTTC
once | NA | 14 | TRBJ2-7 | TRBV18 | CASSPSAGGYEQYF | TGTGCCAGCTCACCAAGCGCTGGAGGCTACGAGCAGTACTTC
NA | NA | 15 | TRBJ2-7 | TRBV21-1 | CASSKAYDRGNEQYF | TGTGCCAGCAGCAAAGCTTATGACAGGGGCAACGAGCAGTACTTC
NA | TRBD1 | 16 | TRBJ1-4 | TRBV5-1 | CASSLAVSGGHEKLFF | TGCGCCAGCAGCTTGGCCGTATCAGGGGGGCATGAAAAACTGTTTTTT
NA | TRBD2 | 17 | TRBJ2-1 | TRBV5-4 | CASSLEVAGAANNEQFF | TGTGCCAGCAGCTTGGAAGTAGCGGGGGCCGCAAACAATGAGCAGTTCTTC
once | NA | 14 | TRBJ2-7 | TRBV5-4 | CASSLGQVGYEQYF | TGTGCCAGCAGCTTGGGACAGGTAGGCTACGAGCAGTACTTC
NA | NA | 14 | TRBJ1-1 | TRBV28 | CASSLGGEGFEAFF | TGTGCCAGCAGTTTAGGTGGGGAGGGATTTGAAGCTTTCTTT
NA | NA | 12 | TRBJ1-1 | TRBV28 | CASTSTENTAFF | TGTGCCAGCACTTCGACAGAAAATACTGCTTTCTTT
NA | NA | 13 | TRBJ2-3 | TRBV28 | CASREGKTDTQYF | TGTGCCAGCAGGGAGGGAAAAACAGATACGCAGTATTTT
NA | NA | 15 | TRBJ2-3 | TRBV4-1 | CASSLRVYSTDTQYF | TGCGCCAGCAGCCTGCGTGTTTATTCCACAGATACGCAGTATTTT
NA | NA | 14 | TRBJ2-5 | TRBV9 | CASSVGLAAETQYF | TGTGCCAGCAGCGTAGGTTTAGCTGCCGAGACCCAGTACTTC
NA | TRBD1 | 14 | TRBJ1-1 | TRBV27 | CASSFQGANTEAFF | TGTGCCAGCAGTTTTCAGGGGGCGAACACTGAAGCTTTCTTT
NA | TRBD1 | 15 | TRBJ1-1 | TRBV5-1 | CASSFGNRGQTEAFF | TGCGCCAGCAGCTTTGGTAACAGGGGGCAAACTGAAGCTTTCTTT
NA | NA | 16 | TRBJ1-3 | TRBV28 | CASSLRGALPGNTIYF | TGTGCCAGCAGCCTCCGGGGGGCGCTTCCTGGAAACACCATATATTTT